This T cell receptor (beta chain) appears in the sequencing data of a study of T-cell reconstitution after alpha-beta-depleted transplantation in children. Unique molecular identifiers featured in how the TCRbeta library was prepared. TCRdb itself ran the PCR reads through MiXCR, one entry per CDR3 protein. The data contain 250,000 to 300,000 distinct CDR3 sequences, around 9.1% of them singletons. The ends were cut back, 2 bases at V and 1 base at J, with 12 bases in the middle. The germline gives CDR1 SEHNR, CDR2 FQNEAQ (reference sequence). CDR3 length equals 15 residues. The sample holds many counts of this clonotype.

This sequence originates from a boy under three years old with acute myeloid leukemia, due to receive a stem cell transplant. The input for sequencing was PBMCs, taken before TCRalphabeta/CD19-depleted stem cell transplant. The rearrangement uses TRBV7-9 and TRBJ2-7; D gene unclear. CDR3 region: CASSLNLGGSYEQYF. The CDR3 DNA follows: TGTGCCAGCAGCTTAAATCTGGGTGGGTCCTACGAGCAGTACTTC.